The 19 T cell receptor beta chains presented below share a single source sample, sequenced in a study of blood T cells in healthy people across ages. Alongside a J-beta primer mix, a sample-barcoded 5' primer served in a second PCR lasting roughly 6 to 12 cycles. TCRdb re-derived calls from the 5' RACE reads in MiXCR, one entry per CDR3 protein. The sample has about 1,400,000 distinct CDR3 sequences, 55% to 75% seen once. Sample: blood. The origin of the receptors is a man aged 18 to 35 in good health.

This clonotype was seen only once. The V gene is TRBV6-2 or TRBV6-3, the J gene TRBJ2-1; D is uncertain. The CDR3 contains 13 residues. Germline assignment: CDR1 MNHEY and CDR2 SVGEGT. The V end was cut by 2 bases, the J end by 5 bases, with 7 bases between. The CDR3 loop is CASSYVLDNEQFF. In DNA form, the CDR3 reads TGTGCCAGCAGTTACGTCCTAGACAATGAGCAGTTCTTC.

A note on this clonotype: One end of the junction is discordant with germline, which a read error may explain. The V call is TRBV2, the J call TRBJ2-7; 10 nucleotides match TRBD2. Per the germline V gene, CDR1 is SNHLY and CDR2 is FYNNEI. The CDR3 is made up of 14 amino acids. CDR3 amino acids: CTSRTSGTSYEQYF. The CDR3 bases are TGTACCAGCAGGACTAGCGGTACCTCCTACGAGCAGTACTTC.

There are a few counts of this clonotype. This sequence joins TRBV4-2 and TRBJ2-7; TRBD1 might be the D (5 bases). The CDR3 is 15 residues long. Germline lookup yields CDR1 LGHNA and CDR2 YNFKEQ. Deletions cut 1 base from V and 0 bases from J, with 10 bases between. This CDR3 is CASSQARQSSYEQYF. The CDR3 DNA sequence: TGTGCCAGCAGCCAAGCCAGACAGAGCTCCTACGAGCAGTACTTC.

The rearrangement joins TRBV20-1 to TRBJ2-5; 9 bases match TRBD2. The DNA end is a closer match to TRBJ2-7, so the J assignment may be wrong. CDR3 size: 18 residues. Per germline, CDR1 DFQATT and CDR2 SNEGSKA (reference sequence). The CDR3 loop is CSLRGEPPALAGTYEQYF. In DNA, the CDR3 is TGCAGTCTTAGAGGAGAGCCCCCCGCACTAGCGGGTACCTACGAGCAGTACTTC.

The CDR3 is CASSPRSQIYEQYF. The CDR3 DNA reads TGTGCCAGCAGTCCCCGGTCCCAAATCTACGAGCAGTACTTC. The chain uses TRBV27 and TRBJ2-7; D not certain. The CDR3 totals 14 residues. Trimming left V 5 bases short and J 3 bases short, with 14 bases between. Germline V gives CDR1 MNHEY, CDR2 SMNVEV (reference sequence).

Only a few counts were recorded for this clonotype. The chain is built from TRBV28 and TRBJ2-5; D may be TRBD1 (6 bases). CDR3 length: 12 residues. V lost 7 bases to trimming and J lost 4 bases, with 10 bases between them. Per the germline V gene, CDR1 is MDHEN and CDR2 is SYDVKM. Here the CDR3 DNA reads TGTGCCAGCACAACAGGGCTAGAGACCCAGTACTTC. This sequence encodes CASTTGLETQYF.

The genes are TRBV10-1 and TRBJ1-1; tentatively, D is TRBD1 (6 bases). The V end lost 0 bases, the J end lost 1 base, and 9 bases lay between the germline ends. Germline lookup yields CDR1 WNHNN and CDR2 SYGVQD (reference sequence). The CDR3 has 15 amino acids. For the CDR3, the DNA is TGCGCCAGCAGTGAGTCGAAGGACAGGAACACTGAAGCTTTCTTT. Protein sequence: CASSESKDRNTEAFF.

A single count supports this clonotype. The rearrangement joins TRBV12-3 or TRBV12-4 to TRBJ1-2; a possible D gene is TRBD1 (5 bases). The CDR3 is 15 residues long. Between the trimmed V and J ends, which lost 7 bases and 1 base, there was a span of 16 bases. The CDR3 nucleotides are TGTGCCAGCACCTCCGGCCCAGGGATTAACTATGGCTACACCTTC. This sequence encodes CASTSGPGINYGYTF.

The J gene is TRBJ1-4, the V gene TRBV7-2, with D possibly being TRBD1 (5 bases). The germline V gene encodes CDR1 SGHTA and CDR2 FQGNSA. The V and J ends lost 2 bases and 6 bases respectively, with 16 bases between them. The CDR3 is 16 residues long. The CDR3 DNA sequence: TGTGCCAGCAGCTTATTTTTTAGGGGAGGGGATGAAAAACTGTTTTTT. It codes for CASSLFFRGGDEKLFF.

The V call is TRBV18, the J call TRBJ1-1, with 8 bases aligning to TRBD1. The CDR3 sequence is 15 residues long. The V segment lost 6 bases and the J segment 1 base; nucleotides outside the gene matches: 7. The germline V gene has CDR1 KGHSH and CDR2 LQKENI. CDR3 DNA: TGTGCCAGCTCCCCGCAGGGGACAGGGAACACTGAAGCTTTCTTT. Protein sequence: CASSPQGTGNTEAFF.

The genes are TRBV6-2 or TRBV6-3 and TRBJ1-2; D remains ambiguous. The CDR3 totals 12 residues. CDR1 is MNHEY, CDR2 SVGEGT, per germline. V lost 2 bases, J lost 8 bases, and 9 bases lay in between. The CDR3 region is CASSYPRSGYTF. CDR3 sequence (DNA): TGTGCCAGCAGTTACCCTAGGAGCGGCTACACCTTC.

In its sample, this clonotype was seen a few times. This sequence joins TRBV20-1 and TRBJ1-2; D gene uncertain. This CDR3 contains 11 residues. Trimming left V 3 bases short and J 8 bases short, with 10 bases between. Looked up from germline, CDR1 is DFQATT and CDR2 is SNEGSKA (reference sequence). The CDR3 bases are TGCAGTGCTAGTATAGGGAGAGGCTACACCTTC. Translated: CSASIGRGYTF.

This chain joins TRBV4-1 and TRBJ2-7, with D hard to call. CDR1 MGHRA and CDR2 YSYEKL come from the germline V gene. The CDR3 length is 16 residues. Trimming removed 0 bases at V and 0 bases at J, with 12 bases between. The CDR3 here is CASSQDSAESSYEQYF. Here the CDR3 DNA reads TGCGCCAGCAGCCAAGATTCCGCAGAGAGCTCCTACGAGCAGTACTTC.

The chain carries TRBV20-1 and TRBJ2-5; possible D gene TRBD1, 6 bases. TRBJ2-7 matches the DNA end more closely, so the J call is doubtful. CDR3 length: 16 residues. CDR1 DFQATT and CDR2 SNEGSKA come from the germline V gene (reference sequence). The CDR3 sequence: CSARGHRARGSYEQYF. The CDR3 DNA reads as TGCAGTGCTAGAGGCCACAGGGCTCGGGGCTCCTACGAGCAGTACTTC.

The chain carries TRBV4-1 and TRBJ1-5; no definite D call. Trimming removed 1 base at V and 12 bases at J, with 10 bases between. The CDR3 is made up of 12 amino acids. Germline CDR1 reads MGHRA; CDR2 reads YSYEKL. This chain's CDR3 is CASSQVLGSQHF. CDR3 nucleotides: TGCGCCAGCAGCCAAGTACTCGGGAGCCAGCATTTT.

This chain links TRBV28 with TRBJ2-7; 8 nucleotides agree with TRBD2. The CDR3 runs to 14 residues. CDR1 and CDR2 (germline): MDHEN, SYDVKM. Trimming removed 7 bases from V and 2 bases from J; junction bases left unmatched: 7. CDR3 residues: CASNKRGYPYEQYF. The CDR3, as DNA: TGTGCCAGCAATAAGCGGGGGTACCCCTACGAGCAGTACTTC.

This chain links TRBV11-2 with TRBJ1-4; no reliable D call. Germline V gives CDR1 SGHAT, CDR2 FQNNGV. This CDR3 spans 12 amino acids. Trimming took off 2 bases at V and 9 bases at J, with 7 bases between the two ends. In nucleotides, the CDR3 is TGTGCCAGCAGCTTACAGGCTCAAAAACTGTTTTTT. The encoded protein is CASSLQAQKLFF.

The CDR3 region is CASSQGQVEKLFF. The CDR3 DNA reads as TGTGCCAGCAGCCAAGGACAGGTGGAAAAACTGTTTTTT. This chain connects TRBV11-2 to TRBJ1-4; TRBD1 aligns across 7 bases. CDR3 size: 13 residues. Unmatched junction bases numbered 5, after V lost 5 bases and J lost 8 bases. Per the germline V gene, CDR1 is SGHAT and CDR2 is FQNNGV.

V gene TRBV7-9 combines with J gene TRBJ2-4; D possibly matches TRBD1 or TRBD2 (5 bases each). Germline CDR1 reads SEHNR; CDR2 reads FQNEAQ (reference sequence). Trimming pared 6 bases from V and 5 bases from J, leaving 11 bases between. CDR3 length equals 13 residues. Here the CDR3 reads CASRGPGQNIQYF. As DNA, the CDR3 is TGTGCCAGCAGAGGCCCGGGGCAAAACATTCAGTACTTC.